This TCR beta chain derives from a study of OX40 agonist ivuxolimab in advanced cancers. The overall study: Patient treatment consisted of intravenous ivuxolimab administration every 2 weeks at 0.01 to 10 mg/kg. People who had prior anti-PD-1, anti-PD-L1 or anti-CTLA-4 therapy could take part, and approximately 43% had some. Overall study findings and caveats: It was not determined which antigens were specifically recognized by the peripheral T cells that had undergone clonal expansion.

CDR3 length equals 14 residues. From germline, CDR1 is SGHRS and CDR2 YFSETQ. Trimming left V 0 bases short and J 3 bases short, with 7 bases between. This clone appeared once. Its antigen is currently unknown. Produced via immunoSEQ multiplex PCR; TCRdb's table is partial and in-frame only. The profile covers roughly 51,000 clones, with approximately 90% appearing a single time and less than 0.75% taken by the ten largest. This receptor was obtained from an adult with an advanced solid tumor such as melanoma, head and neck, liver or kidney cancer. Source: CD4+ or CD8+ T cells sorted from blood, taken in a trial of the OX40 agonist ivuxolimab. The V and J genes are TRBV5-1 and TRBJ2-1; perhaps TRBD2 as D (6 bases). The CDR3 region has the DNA TGCGCCAGCAGCTTGGATAGCGGCTACAATGAGCAGTTCTTC. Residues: CASSLDSGYNEQFF. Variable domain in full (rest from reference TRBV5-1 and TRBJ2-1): KAGVTQTPRYLIKTRGQQVTLSCSPISGHRSVSWYQQTPGQGLQFLFEYFSETQRNKGNFPGRFSGRQFSNSRSEMNVSTLELGDSALYLCASSLDSGYNEQFFGPGTRLTVL.